The following is a TCR beta chain sequence with its context. This CDR3 is missing its conserved last phenylalanine or tryptophan, likely due to a read error. The entry originates in a study of T-cell reconstitution after alpha-beta-depleted transplantation in children. During its preparation, the TCRbeta library received unique molecular identifiers. TCRdb passed the PCR reads through MiXCR, listing each CDR3 protein once. The sample contains some 530,000 distinct CDR3 sequences, around 13% of which appear only once. Germline V gives CDR1 DFQATT, CDR2 SNEGSKA (reference sequence). The CDR3 has 16 amino acids. Trimming removed 5 bases from V and 1 base from J, with 20 bases in between.

This sample comprised PBMCs from the stem cell graft donor, obtained from the stem cell graft. This clonotype originated in a human donor who donated a stem cell graft to a child with combined immunodeficiency. The rearrangement joins TRBV20-1 to TRBJ2-5; D is perhaps TRBD2 (5 bases). The CDR3 loop is CSARSGLTVGQETQYV. DNA for the CDR3: TGCAGTGCTCGCAGCGGCCTCACCGTGGGCCAAGAGACCCAGTACGTC.